The 26 T cell receptor beta chains presented below share a single source sample, sequenced in a study of blood T cell repertoires in COVID-19. Libraries were prepared by immunoSEQ multiplex PCR; TCRdb keeps only in-frame clonotypes and omits some of them. This sample has about 130,000 clones, with roughly 83% found just once. Sequences were obtained from peripheral blood. These receptors all stem from an elderly woman with acute or convalescent COVID-19.

This rearrangement joins TRBV6-6 to TRBJ2-7; D remains ambiguous. Trimming cost V 2 bases and J 4 bases, with 6 bases left between them. The CDR3 sequence is 12 residues long. Germline V gene data show CDR1 as MNHNY and CDR2 as SVGAGI (reference sequence). The CDR3 loop reads CASSYGNYEQYF. The CDR3 DNA reads as TGTGCCAGCAGTTACGGCAATTACGAGCAGTACTTC.

In this sample, this clone turned up many times. CDR3 protein: CASSARTWGDGYTF. CDR3 bases: TGTGCCAGCAGCGCCCGGACGTGGGGGGATGGCTACACCTTC. The chain carries TRBV9 and TRBJ1-2; TRBD1 is a possible D gene (5 bases). Trimming took off 3 bases at V and 6 bases at J, with 15 bases between the two ends. The CDR3 spans 14 residues. Germline V lookup: CDR1 SGDLS, CDR2 YYNGEE.

The chain employs TRBV3-1 (or the pseudogene TRBV3-2) and TRBJ1-3; possibly TRBD1 for D (5 bases). Germline V CDR1 and CDR2: LGHDT, YNNKEL (reference sequence). Between the trimmed V and J ends, which lost 1 base and 1 base, there was a span of 14 bases. This CDR3 is built from 17 residues. This CDR3 is CASSQAAGFVSGNTIYF. CDR3 bases: TGTGCCAGCAGCCAAGCGGCAGGGTTCGTTTCTGGAAACACCATATATTTT.

The chain joins TRBV5-1 to TRBJ2-5; possible D gene TRBD2, 7 bases. Trimming stripped 4 bases from V and 5 bases from J, with 21 bases between. The CDR3 consists of 16 residues. CDR1 is SGHRS and CDR2 is YFSETQ in the germline V gene. Written as DNA, the CDR3 is TGCGCCAGCAGCCCCGCCCGGGCGGGGGCTGGGGAGACCCAGTACTTC. This gives the protein CASSPARAGAGETQYF.

This chain links TRBV29-1 with TRBJ1-1; D may be TRBD1 (5 bases). The length of the CDR3 is 13 residues. The germline gives CDR1 SQVTM, CDR2 ANQGSEA. Deletions cut 1 base from V and 3 bases from J, with 9 bases between. The CDR3 DNA is TGCAGCGTTGAAGGTGGGGCGTACACTGAAGCTTTCTTT. This sequence encodes CSVEGGAYTEAFF.

The chain is built from TRBV13 and TRBJ2-7, with 7 positions matching TRBD2. The CDR3 extends over 15 amino acids. The V gene's germline CDR1 is PRHDT and CDR2 FYEKMQ (reference sequence). Germline trimming cut 6 bases from V and 1 base from J; bases unmatched to any gene: 9. The CDR3 protein is CASRLGLGGSYEQYF. The CDR3 bases are TGTGCCAGCAGACTCGGACTAGGAGGATCCTACGAGCAGTACTTC.

The CDR3 DNA is TGTGCCAGCAGCTCGCTACGGGATTCACAGGAGCAGTTCTTC. Translating gives CASSSLRDSQEQFF. The genes are TRBV7-2 and TRBJ2-1, with D perhaps TRBD2 (5 bases). This CDR3 is 14 amino acids long. The V end was cut by 4 bases, the J end by 10 bases, with 17 bases between. Germline values: CDR1 SGHTA, CDR2 FQGNSA.

The chain carries TRBV9 and TRBJ1-1; TRBD1 matches at 7 bases. V dropped 4 bases and J dropped 2; count of bases not matched to a gene: 5. Germline loops: CDR1 SGDLS, CDR2 YYNGEE. CDR3 size: 14 residues. CDR3 amino acids: CASSPGQVNTEAFF. In DNA form, the CDR3 reads TGTGCCAGCAGCCCCGGACAGGTCAACACTGAAGCTTTCTTT.

This chain joins TRBV5-1 and TRBJ2-7; possibly TRBD1 for D (6 bases). The V gene lost 0 bases and the J gene lost 5 bases, with 12 bases spanning the gap. The CDR3 spans 14 residues. Germline V gene lookup returns CDR1 SGHRS and CDR2 YFSETQ. CDR3 amino acids: CASSLVVQGHEQYF. DNA of the CDR3: TGCGCCAGCAGCTTGGTAGTACAGGGCCACGAGCAGTACTTC.

The sample holds one count of this clone. The chain recombines TRBV10-3 with TRBJ1-1, with 7 bases identical to TRBD1. The CDR3 totals 14 residues. CDR1 is ENHRY and CDR2 is SYGVKD in the germline V gene. V trimming: 6 bases; J trimming: 4 bases; junction bases outside the gene matches: 8. CDR3 nucleotides: TGTGCCATCAGAACAGGGGAGTTTGGCACTGAAGCTTTCTTT. Translated: CAIRTGEFGTEAFF.

The rearrangement joins TRBV5-1 to TRBJ2-3; D is perhaps TRBD1 (6 bases). The CDR3 covers 13 residues. CDR1 and CDR2 (germline): SGHRS, YFSETQ. Trimming pared 7 bases from V and 2 bases from J, leaving 11 bases between. The CDR3 loop is CASGGQNTDTQYF. The CDR3 nucleotides are TGCGCCAGCGGAGGACAGAACACAGATACGCAGTATTTT.

The chain uses TRBV4-3 and TRBJ2-3; possible D gene TRBD2, 6 bases. Trimming removed 3 bases from V and 4 bases from J, with 8 bases in between. The CDR3 is 13 residues long. Germline CDR1 and CDR2: LGHNA and YSLEER. CDR3 amino acids: CASSQAGSDTQYF. The CDR3 DNA follows: TGCGCCAGCAGCCAGGCGGGATCAGATACGCAGTATTTT.

This clone was found a few times. This chain uses TRBV3-1 (or the pseudogene TRBV3-2) with TRBJ2-1, with 7 nucleotides matching TRBD1. J was trimmed by 5 bases and V by 3 bases; bases with no gene match: 4. Germline V gene lookup returns CDR1 LGHDT and CDR2 YNNKEL (reference sequence). This CDR3 is 14 amino acids long. The CDR3 nucleotides are TGTGCCAGCAGCCAGTCCGGGACAGACAATGAGCAGTTCTTC. Its protein product is CASSQSGTDNEQFF.

The V call is TRBV2, the J call TRBJ1-6; 8 positions agree with TRBD1. The CDR3 loop spans 15 amino acids. Germline trimming cut 8 bases from V and 7 bases from J; bases unmatched to any gene: 10. Germline V gene sequence: CDR1 SNHLY, CDR2 FYNNEI. CDR3 loop: CASRGRQGLNSPLHF. The CDR3 coding sequence is TGTGCCAGCCGCGGTCGACAGGGGTTGAATTCACCCCTCCACTTT.

Only one count was recorded for this clone. The rearrangement links TRBV18 to TRBJ1-5; a possible D gene is TRBD1 (5 bases). Germline assignment: CDR1 KGHSH and CDR2 LQKENI. The CDR3 spans 16 residues. Trimming took 3 bases from V and 4 from J, leaving 16 bases between them. CDR3 protein: CASSPAVGGINQPQHF. CDR3 coding DNA: TGTGCCAGCTCACCGGCGGTTGGGGGGATTAATCAGCCCCAGCATTTT.

The gene calls are TRBV19 and TRBJ1-4; D gene unclear. CDR1 and CDR2 (germline): LNHDA, SQIVND (reference sequence). The CDR3 totals 13 residues. Deletions cut 9 bases from V and 0 bases from J, with 8 bases between. The DNA for the CDR3 is TGTGCCAGCGGAGTTGCAACTAATGAAAAACTGTTTTTT. Translation gives CASGVATNEKLFF.

CDR3 in amino acids: CASSQDYGQPQHF. CDR3 nucleotides: TGTGCCAGCAGCCAAGATTACGGGCAGCCCCAGCATTTT. The chain employs TRBV14 and TRBJ1-5; D not resolved. Germline CDR1 and CDR2: SGHDN and FVKESK. The V and J ends lost 0 bases and 7 bases respectively, with 7 bases between them. There are 13 residues in the CDR3.

The CDR3 DNA reads as TGTGCTAGTGGCCAAGGACTAGCGGGGTACACAGATACGCAGTATTTT. Protein product: CASGQGLAGYTDTQYF. The gene calls are TRBV12-5 and TRBJ2-3; 12 nucleotides agree with TRBD2. The CDR3 is made up of 16 amino acids. J was trimmed by 2 bases and V by 6 bases; bases with no gene match: 6. CDR1 LGHNT and CDR2 FRNRAP come from the germline V gene.

This clone was counted a few times. The chain has TRBV5-1 and TRBJ2-7; D is perhaps TRBD1 (5 bases). The CDR3 runs 15 residues. Trimming shortened V by 0 bases and J by 3 bases, and 13 bases separated the two germline ends. In germline, CDR1 is SGHRS, CDR2 YFSETQ. CDR3: CASSLVGRQHYEQYF. The CDR3 DNA reads as TGCGCCAGCAGCTTGGTCGGTCGACAGCACTACGAGCAGTACTTC.

The chain carries TRBV7-2 and TRBJ1-6, with D uncertain. The CDR3 spans 16 residues. The germline V gene encodes CDR1 SGHTA and CDR2 FQGNSA. V gave up 2 bases and J gave up 2 bases, with 10 bases separating them. CDR3 region: CASSLPGSAYNSPLHF. The CDR3 nucleotides are TGTGCCAGCAGCTTACCGGGGTCCGCCTATAATTCACCCCTCCACTTT.

J is TRBJ2-3 and V is TRBV7-2; D is ambiguous. The CDR3 has 17 amino acids. The germline gives CDR1 SGHTA, CDR2 FQGNSA. V was shortened by 1 base and J by 2 bases, with 16 bases between the two germline ends. CDR3 sequence: CASSLGDGVVNTDTQYF. The CDR3 DNA reads as TGTGCCAGCAGCTTAGGAGACGGAGTAGTAAACACAGATACGCAGTATTTT.

The chain employs TRBV5-1 and TRBJ1-1; D gene uncertain. The CDR3 loop spans 12 amino acids. V gave up 0 bases and J gave up 7 bases, with 7 bases separating them. Per germline, CDR1 SGHRS and CDR2 YFSETQ. The CDR3 bases are TGCGCCAGCAGCTTGGACGGGAATGAAGCTTTCTTT. This gives the protein CASSLDGNEAFF.

The rearrangement uses TRBV29-1 and TRBJ2-1; 9 nucleotides match TRBD2. The CDR3 has 14 amino acids. V dropped 4 bases and J dropped 2; count of bases not matched to a gene: 3. Germline CDR1 SQVTM, CDR2 ANQGSEA. The CDR3 loop reads CSVVGGGAYNEQFF. The CDR3 DNA reads TGCAGCGTTGTTGGCGGGGGGGCCTACAATGAGCAGTTCTTC.

The chain recombines TRBV5-1 with TRBJ1-4; the D is unclear. Per the germline V gene, CDR1 is SGHRS and CDR2 is YFSETQ. This CDR3 spans 11 amino acids. The V gene lost 4 bases and the J gene lost 4 bases, with 2 bases spanning the gap. CDR3 protein: CASSHNEKLFF. The CDR3 DNA reads TGCGCCAGCAGCCATAATGAAAAACTGTTTTTT. Drawing the rest from reference TRBV5-1 and TRBJ1-4, the complete variable domain is KAGVTQTPRYLIKTRGQQVTLSCSPISGHRSVSWYQQTPGQGLQFLFEYFSETQRNKGNFPGRFSGRQFSNSRSEMNVSTLELGDSALYLCASSHNEKLFFGSGTQLSVL.

J is TRBJ1-2 and V is TRBV11-3; D may be TRBD1 (6 bases). Germline loops: CDR1 SGHNT, CDR2 YENEEA. Deletions cut 2 bases from V and 13 bases from J, with 17 bases between. The CDR3 loop spans 13 amino acids. The CDR3 sequence: CASSLRTDFYPTF. CDR3 DNA: TGTGCCAGCAGCTTAAGGACAGACTTCTACCCCACCTTC.

The rearrangement uses TRBV5-1 and TRBJ2-7; 7 bases are shared with TRBD2. V gave up 2 bases and J gave up 0 bases; unmatched junction bases: 2. The CDR3 is 14 amino acids. Germline CDR1 reads SGHRS; CDR2 reads YFSETQ. The CDR3 DNA is TGCGCCAGCAGCTTAGCGGGGAGCTCCTACGAGCAGTACTTC. Translating gives CASSLAGSSYEQYF.